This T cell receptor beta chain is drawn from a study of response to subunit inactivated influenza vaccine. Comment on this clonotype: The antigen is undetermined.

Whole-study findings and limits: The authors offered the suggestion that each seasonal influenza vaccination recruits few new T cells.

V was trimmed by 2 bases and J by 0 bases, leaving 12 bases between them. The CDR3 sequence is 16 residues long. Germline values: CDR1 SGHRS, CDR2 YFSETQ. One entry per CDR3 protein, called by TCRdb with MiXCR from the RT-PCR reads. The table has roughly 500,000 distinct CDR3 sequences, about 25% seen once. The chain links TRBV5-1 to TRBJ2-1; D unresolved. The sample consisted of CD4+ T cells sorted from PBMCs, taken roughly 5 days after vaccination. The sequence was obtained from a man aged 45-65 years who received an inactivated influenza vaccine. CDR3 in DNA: TGCGCCAGCAGCTTAACACAGATTAGCTCCTACAATGAGCAGTTCTTC. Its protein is CASSLTQISSYNEQFF.